This T cell receptor (beta chain) was documented in a study of blood T cell repertoires in COVID-19. About the study: Samples of COVID-19 (acute and convalescent) were obtained from the United States, Italy and Spain.

Assay: immunoSEQ multiplex PCR; the TCRdb copy retains only in-frame clones and omits some. This sample has around 100,000 clones, with less than 90% found just once. Trimming cost V 7 bases and J 4 bases, with 14 bases left between them. The germline CDR1 and CDR2 sequences are GTSNPN and SVGIG (reference sequence). This CDR3 spans 13 amino acids. The source of this sequence is a human donor in a cohort sampled during active COVID-19. Material for sequencing was peripheral blood. V is TRBV30 and J is TRBJ1-3; TRBD1 might be the D (5 bases). The CDR3 DNA sequence: TGTGCCTTTGTTCTAGGGGCCGGAAACACCATATATTTT. It codes for CAFVLGAGNTIYF.